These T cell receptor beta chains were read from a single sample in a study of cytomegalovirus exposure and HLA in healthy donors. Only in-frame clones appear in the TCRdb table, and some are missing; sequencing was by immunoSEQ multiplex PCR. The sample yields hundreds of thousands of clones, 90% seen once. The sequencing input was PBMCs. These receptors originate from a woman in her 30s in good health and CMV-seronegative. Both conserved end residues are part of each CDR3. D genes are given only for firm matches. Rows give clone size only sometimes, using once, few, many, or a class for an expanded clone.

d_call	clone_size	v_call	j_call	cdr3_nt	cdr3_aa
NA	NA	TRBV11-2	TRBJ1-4	TGTGCCAGCAGCTTATGGGCAGGGAAAGGGGAAAAACTGTTTTTT	CASSLWAGKGEKLFF
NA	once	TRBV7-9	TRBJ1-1	TGTGCCAGCATTTCCCCCCGGGACACTGAAGCTTTCTTT	CASISPRDTEAFF
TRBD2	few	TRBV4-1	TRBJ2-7	TGCGCCAGCAAGGGTAGCGGGAGCTCCTACGAGCAGTACTTC	CASKGSGSSYEQYF
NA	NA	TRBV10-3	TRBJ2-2	TGTGCCATCAGTGAGGAGGTTTCCGGGGAGCTGTTTTTT	CAISEEVSGELFF
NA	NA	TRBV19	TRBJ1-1	TGTGCCAGTAGTATAGCGCAGATCCAGAACACTGAAGCTTTCTTT	CASSIAQIQNTEAFF
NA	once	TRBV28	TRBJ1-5	TGTGCCAGCAGTATCTGGGTCGGAGGCAATCAGCCCCAGCATTTT	CASSIWVGGNQPQHF
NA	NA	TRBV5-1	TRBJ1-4	TGCGCCAGCAGCTTGGATCCCCGACGCTCAACTAATGAAAAACTGTTTTTT	CASSLDPRRSTNEKLFF
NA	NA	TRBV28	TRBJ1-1	TGTGCCAGCAGACCCCGACAGTTTGAAGCTTTCTTT	CASRPRQFEAFF
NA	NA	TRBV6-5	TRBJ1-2	TGTGCCAGCACTCGAACTCGGGCCGCCTATGGCTACACCTTC	CASTRTRAAYGYTF
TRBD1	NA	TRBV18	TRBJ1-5	TGTGCCAGCTCAGTGGACAGGGATAGTCAGCCCCAGCATTTT	CASSVDRDSQPQHF
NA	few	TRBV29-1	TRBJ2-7	TGCAGCGTCCTTTCAGCTAACTCCTACGAGCAGTACTTC	CSVLSANSYEQYF
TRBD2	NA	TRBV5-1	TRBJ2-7	TGCGCCAGCAGTAGCGGGGTCTTTTGGGGCTACGAGCAGTACTTC	CASSSGVFWGYEQYF
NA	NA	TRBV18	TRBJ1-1	TGTGCCAGCTCACCACGTCTATGGGGCATGAACACTGAAGCTTTCTTT	CASSPRLWGMNTEAFF
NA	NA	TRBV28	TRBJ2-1	TGTGCCAGCAGCCTAGACCTCTCTACCGGTGGGGCAGACAGTTGGCAGTTCTTC	CASSLDLSTGGADSWQFF
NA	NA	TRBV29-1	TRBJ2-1	TGCAGCGTAGGAAACAATGAGCAGTTCTTC	CSVGNNEQFF